This T cell receptor beta chain was obtained from a study of blood T cell repertoires in COVID-19. Study-level background: Acute and convalescent COVID-19 samples came from the United States, Italy and Spain.

The count of this clone is one. V lost 4 bases, J lost 5 bases, and 12 bases lay in between. The germline CDR1 and CDR2 sequences are GTSNPN and SVGIG (reference sequence). This CDR3 is 14 amino acids long. In the original workflow: Amplification from reference gene primers served as the basis for estimated nucleated cell counts. The repertoire was sequenced with immunoSEQ multiplex PCR; TCRdb's copy has only in-frame clones and lacks some. The V and J calls and clone size come from that table; D and trimming were worked out from the DNA. The sample records a few hundred thousand clones, almost 85% being singletons.

The rearrangement joins TRBV30 to TRBJ1-6, with D maybe TRBD1 (5 bases). Material: peripheral blood. This TCR derives from a middle-aged man with active or convalescent COVID-19. The CDR3 reads CAWKLGTHNSPLHF. DNA of the CDR3: TGTGCCTGGAAGCTCGGGACTCATAATTCACCCCTCCACTTT. The whole variable domain, filled in from reference TRBV30 and TRBJ1-6, reads SQTIHQWPATLVQPVGSPLSLECTVEGTSNPNLYWYRQAAGRGLQLLFYSVGIGQISSEVPQNLSASRPQDRQFILSSKKLLLSDSGFYLCAWKLGTHNSPLHFGNGTRLTVT.